This paragraph covers one T cell receptor beta chain sequence. V shed 1 base and J 4 bases; nucleotides not matched to a gene: 9. Per the germline V gene, CDR1 is LGHNA and CDR2 is YNFKEQ. The CDR3 has 18 amino acids. The record originates from a study of blood T cell repertoires in COVID-19. The wider study: Acute and convalescent COVID-19 samples came from the United States, Italy and Spain. PBMCs, B-cell-depleted T cells, or T cells provided the cDNA or gDNA that made up the material.

Original analysis: Reference gene primer amplification gave nucleated cell count estimates. The data were produced by immunoSEQ multiplex PCR, yet TCRdb's version contains in-frame clones alone and is incomplete. The V and J calls and clone size were taken over from that table, and D and trimming were inferred from the DNA. The repertoire holds hundreds of thousands of clones, with 80% to 90% as singletons. The clonotype comes from an older man with acute or convalescent COVID-19. The chain is built from TRBV4-2 and TRBJ2-3; 12 bases align to TRBD2. The specimen was peripheral blood. The CDR3 loop is CASSQAQGASGRADTQYF. Here the CDR3 DNA reads TGTGCCAGCAGCCAAGCGCAAGGGGCTAGCGGGAGGGCAGATACGCAGTATTTT.